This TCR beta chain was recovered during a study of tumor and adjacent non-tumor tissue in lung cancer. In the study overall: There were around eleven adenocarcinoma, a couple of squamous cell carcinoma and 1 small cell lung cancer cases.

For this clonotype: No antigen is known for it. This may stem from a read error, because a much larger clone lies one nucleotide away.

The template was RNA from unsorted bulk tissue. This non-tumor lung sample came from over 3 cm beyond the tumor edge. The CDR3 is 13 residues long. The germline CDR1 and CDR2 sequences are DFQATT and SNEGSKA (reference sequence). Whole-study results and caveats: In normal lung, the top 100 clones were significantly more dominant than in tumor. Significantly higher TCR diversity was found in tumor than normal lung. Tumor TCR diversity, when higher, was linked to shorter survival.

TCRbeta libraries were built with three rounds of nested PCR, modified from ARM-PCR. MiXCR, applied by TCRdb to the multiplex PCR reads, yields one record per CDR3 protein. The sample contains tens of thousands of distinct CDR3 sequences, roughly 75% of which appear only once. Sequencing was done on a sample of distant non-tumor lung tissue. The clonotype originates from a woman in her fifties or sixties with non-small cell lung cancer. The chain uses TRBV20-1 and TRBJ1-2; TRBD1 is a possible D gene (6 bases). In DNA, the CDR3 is TGCAATGCTACCCCCATGGGGGCGCATGGCTACACCTTC. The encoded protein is CNATPMGAHGYTF.